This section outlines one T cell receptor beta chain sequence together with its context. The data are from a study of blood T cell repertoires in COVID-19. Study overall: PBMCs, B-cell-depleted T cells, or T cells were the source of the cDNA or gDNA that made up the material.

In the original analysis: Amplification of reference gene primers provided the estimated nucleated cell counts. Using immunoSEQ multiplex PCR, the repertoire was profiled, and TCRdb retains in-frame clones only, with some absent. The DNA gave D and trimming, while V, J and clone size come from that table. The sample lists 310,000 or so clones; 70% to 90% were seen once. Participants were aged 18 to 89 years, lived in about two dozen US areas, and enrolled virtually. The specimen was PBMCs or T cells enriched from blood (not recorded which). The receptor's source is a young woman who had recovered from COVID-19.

The CDR3 spells CASSVEHLNTIYF. CDR3 DNA sequence: TGTGCCAGCAGCGTAGAACACCTAAACACCATATATTTT. The J gene is TRBJ1-3, the V gene TRBV9; unclear D gene. Per germline, CDR1 SGDLS and CDR2 YYNGEE. V lost 0 bases and J 6 bases, leaving 7 bases between the germline ends. The CDR3 runs to 13 residues.